The rows below give T cell receptor beta chains drawn from one sample of a study of blood T cell repertoires in COVID-19. Clones were read by immunoSEQ multiplex PCR, and TCRdb kept only the in-frame ones, dropping some. This table has some 150,000 clones, approximately 90% appearing once. Sequencing input: peripheral blood. The origin of the receptors is a man aged 55 to 70 with active or convalescent COVID-19. Both conserved end residues are part of each CDR3. The order of the fields is D gene, V gene, clone size, CDR3 length, J gene, CDR3 DNA, CDR3 protein. The D gene is left open where the match is weak. Clone size is given for some rows only: seen once, a few or many times, or a class if the clone is expanded.

d_gene: TRBD1
v_gene: TRBV10-3
abundance: NA
len: 16
j_gene: TRBJ1-3
CDR3nt: TGTGCCATCACCGCCGGACAGGGGATCTCTGGAAACACCATATATTTT
CDR3aa: CAITAGQGISGNTIYF

d_gene: NA
v_gene: TRBV27
abundance: once
len: 15
j_gene: TRBJ1-2
CDR3nt: TGTGCCAGCAGTTCATGGGGCCTGGGGGGCTATGGCTACACCTTC
CDR3aa: CASSSWGLGGYGYTF

d_gene: TRBD1
v_gene: TRBV19
abundance: NA
len: 17
j_gene: TRBJ1-5
CDR3nt: TGTGCCAGTAGTCCCGAAGGGACAGGACGGAGCCTATGGCCCCAGCATTTT
CDR3aa: CASSPEGTGRSLWPQHF

d_gene: NA
v_gene: TRBV25-1
abundance: NA
len: 15
j_gene: TRBJ2-2
CDR3nt: TGTGCCAGCATGGGTCGGCGGGGCAGCACCGGGGAGCTGTTTTTT
CDR3aa: CASMGRRGSTGELFF

d_gene: NA
v_gene: TRBV10-3
abundance: NA
len: 12
j_gene: TRBJ1-2
CDR3nt: TGTGCCATCAGTGAGTCCTTCTCCCGCTACACCTTC
CDR3aa: CAISESFSRYTF

d_gene: TRBD1
v_gene: TRBV5-6
abundance: NA
len: 15
j_gene: TRBJ1-5
CDR3nt: TGTGCCAGCAGCGAGACAGGGGAAGGAGATCAGCCCCAGCATTTT
CDR3aa: CASSETGEGDQPQHF

d_gene: NA
v_gene: TRBV4-2
abundance: NA
len: 14
j_gene: TRBJ1-1
CDR3nt: TGTGCCAGCAGCCCCTGGGGGGGAAACACTGAAGCTTTCTTT
CDR3aa: CASSPWGGNTEAFF

d_gene: NA
v_gene: TRBV5-8
abundance: NA
len: 17
j_gene: TRBJ1-6
CDR3nt: TGTGCCAGCAGCCCGGGGGGACTGATCTCCTATAATTCACCCCTCCACTTT
CDR3aa: CASSPGGLISYNSPLHF

d_gene: NA
v_gene: TRBV3-1/TRBV3-2
abundance: NA
len: 14
j_gene: TRBJ2-7
CDR3nt: TGTGCCAGCAGCCTGACGGCTGGGGGGAGAGAGCAGTACTTC
CDR3aa: CASSLTAGGREQYF

d_gene: NA
v_gene: TRBV7-2
abundance: NA
len: 15
j_gene: TRBJ2-1
CDR3nt: TGTGCCAGCACCCAAACCAGGGACTCCTACAATGAGCAGTTCTTC
CDR3aa: CASTQTRDSYNEQFF

d_gene: NA
v_gene: TRBV3-1/TRBV3-2
abundance: once
len: 15
j_gene: TRBJ2-7
CDR3nt: TGTGCCAGCAGCCAAGTAAGTCCGGCGAGGTACGAGCAGTACTTC
CDR3aa: CASSQVSPARYEQYF

d_gene: NA
v_gene: TRBV9
abundance: NA
len: 13
j_gene: TRBJ1-1
CDR3nt: TGTGCCAGCAGCGTAAGGAGGAACACTGAAGCTTTCTTT
CDR3aa: CASSVRRNTEAFF

d_gene: TRBD2
v_gene: TRBV7-2
abundance: once
len: 15
j_gene: TRBJ2-3
CDR3nt: TGTGCCAGCAGCGGGGGGACTAGCGACACAGATACGCAGTATTTT
CDR3aa: CASSGGTSDTDTQYF

d_gene: NA
v_gene: TRBV19
abundance: NA
len: 16
j_gene: TRBJ2-1
CDR3nt: TGTGCCAGTAGTATTCAGTCCCAGGGGTCTGGCAATGAGCAGTTCTTC
CDR3aa: CASSIQSQGSGNEQFF

d_gene: NA
v_gene: TRBV27
abundance: NA
len: 15
j_gene: TRBJ1-5
CDR3nt: TGTGCCAGCAGGACGACCTGGGCCAGCAATCAGCCCCAGCATTTT
CDR3aa: CASRTTWASNQPQHF

d_gene: TRBD1
v_gene: TRBV5-1
abundance: NA
len: 15
j_gene: TRBJ1-2
CDR3nt: TGCGCCAGCAGCCCCGGGACAGGAGCCAACTATGGCTACACCTTC
CDR3aa: CASSPGTGANYGYTF

d_gene: NA
v_gene: TRBV5-1
abundance: once
len: 15
j_gene: TRBJ2-3
CDR3nt: TGCGCCAGCAGTGGCGGCGGTACAGGGAAAGATACGCAGTATTTT
CDR3aa: CASSGGGTGKDTQYF

d_gene: TRBD1
v_gene: TRBV29-1
abundance: once
len: 11
j_gene: TRBJ1-1
CDR3nt: TGCAGCTCGGGACAGGGGTCGTTAGCTTTCTTT
CDR3aa: CSSGQGSLAFF

d_gene: TRBD2
v_gene: TRBV25-1
abundance: NA
len: 15
j_gene: TRBJ2-1
CDR3nt: TGTGCCAGCACACGCGGGAGTCGAGGTTACAATGAGCAGTTCTTC
CDR3aa: CASTRGSRGYNEQFF

d_gene: TRBD1
v_gene: TRBV18
abundance: NA
len: 14
j_gene: TRBJ1-2
CDR3nt: TGTGCCAGCTCACCCAACGGACAGGGGACCCAGAGGGCCTTC
CDR3aa: CASSPNGQGTQRAF

d_gene: TRBD2
v_gene: TRBV30
abundance: NA
len: 16
j_gene: TRBJ2-7
CDR3nt: TGTGCCTGGAGTGTAGGTGGTCTAGCGGGGATCTACGAGCAGTACTTC
CDR3aa: CAWSVGGLAGIYEQYF

d_gene: NA
v_gene: TRBV19
abundance: NA
len: 14
j_gene: TRBJ1-1
CDR3nt: TGTGCCAGTAGTATAGGCGACCGGGGGTACGAAGCTTTCTTT
CDR3aa: CASSIGDRGYEAFF

d_gene: NA
v_gene: TRBV28
abundance: NA
len: 14
j_gene: TRBJ1-2
CDR3nt: TGTGCCAGCAGTTTATATCCGGAGAACTATGGCTACACCTTC
CDR3aa: CASSLYPENYGYTF

d_gene: NA
v_gene: TRBV11-2
abundance: NA
len: 15
j_gene: TRBJ2-5
CDR3nt: TGTGCCAGCAGCTTTAATGCGGTCGAGGGAGAGACCCAGTACTTC
CDR3aa: CASSFNAVEGETQYF

d_gene: NA
v_gene: TRBV7-8
abundance: NA
len: 14
j_gene: TRBJ1-3
CDR3nt: TGTGCCAGCAGTCAAACGAGCTCTGGAAACACCATATATTTT
CDR3aa: CASSQTSSGNTIYF

d_gene: TRBD1
v_gene: TRBV6-5
abundance: NA
len: 14
j_gene: TRBJ1-2
CDR3nt: TGTGCCAGCAGCAAAACCGGGACAGGGGGCGGCTACACCTTC
CDR3aa: CASSKTGTGGGYTF

d_gene: TRBD2
v_gene: TRBV2
abundance: once
len: 15
j_gene: TRBJ2-3
CDR3nt: TGTGCCAGCAGTCCACTAGCGGGGGCCCCCAATACGCAGTATTTT
CDR3aa: CASSPLAGAPNTQYF

d_gene: NA
v_gene: TRBV10-3
abundance: NA
len: 13
j_gene: TRBJ2-1
CDR3nt: TGTGCCACCACGTCGGGGAACTACAATGAGCAGTTCTTC
CDR3aa: CATTSGNYNEQFF

d_gene: NA
v_gene: TRBV7-2
abundance: NA
len: 15
j_gene: TRBJ1-1
CDR3nt: TGTGCCAGCAGCTTCCAGCCCTCCGGGATCACTGAAGCTTTCTTT
CDR3aa: CASSFQPSGITEAFF

d_gene: TRBD1
v_gene: TRBV10-3
abundance: NA
len: 15
j_gene: TRBJ2-1
CDR3nt: TGTGCCATCAGGGAACAGGGGCAGGGGTACAATGAGCAGTTCTTC
CDR3aa: CAIREQGQGYNEQFF

d_gene: TRBD1
v_gene: TRBV18
abundance: NA
len: 16
j_gene: TRBJ1-3
CDR3nt: TGTGCCAGCTCACGCGGACAGGGAGGGTTTGGAAACACCATATATTTT
CDR3aa: CASSRGQGGFGNTIYF

d_gene: NA
v_gene: TRBV28
abundance: NA
len: 14
j_gene: TRBJ2-7
CDR3nt: TGTGCCAGCAGTTTCGGGACATTTCGCTACGAGCAGTACTTC
CDR3aa: CASSFGTFRYEQYF

d_gene: TRBD1
v_gene: TRBV6-5
abundance: NA
len: 15
j_gene: TRBJ1-1
CDR3nt: TGTGCCAGCACTGGACAGGGTCTGACGTCAATTGAAGCTTTCTTT
CDR3aa: CASTGQGLTSIEAFF

d_gene: TRBD1
v_gene: TRBV5-1
abundance: NA
len: 13
j_gene: TRBJ1-2
CDR3nt: TGCGCCAGCAGCATAGGGACAGTTCATGGCTACACCTTC
CDR3aa: CASSIGTVHGYTF

d_gene: NA
v_gene: TRBV9
abundance: NA
len: 16
j_gene: TRBJ1-3
CDR3nt: TGTGCCAGCAGCGTAGAACCAAGCCTCTCTGGAAACACCATATATTTT
CDR3aa: CASSVEPSLSGNTIYF

d_gene: NA
v_gene: TRBV21-1
abundance: NA
len: 12
j_gene: TRBJ1-5
CDR3nt: TGTGCCACCAGACAGATCAATCAGCCCCAGCATTTT
CDR3aa: CATRQINQPQHF

d_gene: NA
v_gene: TRBV9
abundance: NA
len: 16
j_gene: TRBJ2-5
CDR3nt: TGTGCCAGCAGCGTCTCAGGGCTCCGTGCCCAAGAGACCCAGTACTTC
CDR3aa: CASSVSGLRAQETQYF

d_gene: NA
v_gene: TRBV2
abundance: NA
len: 13
j_gene: TRBJ1-2
CDR3nt: TGTGCCAGCAGTGGACACATAGGCTATGGCTACACCTTC
CDR3aa: CASSGHIGYGYTF

d_gene: NA
v_gene: TRBV4-3
abundance: few
len: 17
j_gene: TRBJ2-1
CDR3nt: TGCGCCAGCAGCCAAGATCGGGACACCCTACGTTACAATGAGCAGTTCTTC
CDR3aa: CASSQDRDTLRYNEQFF

d_gene: TRBD2
v_gene: TRBV3-1/TRBV3-2
abundance: NA
len: 16
j_gene: TRBJ2-3
CDR3nt: TGTGCCAGCAGCCATCTCGGGACTATCGAGCAAGATACGCAGTATTTT
CDR3aa: CASSHLGTIEQDTQYF

d_gene: NA
v_gene: TRBV18
abundance: NA
len: 17
j_gene: TRBJ1-1
CDR3nt: TGTGCCAGCTCACCCCTTCCCAGGGCAGGACAGAACACTGAAGCTTTCTTT
CDR3aa: CASSPLPRAGQNTEAFF